The clone carrying this T cell receptor beta chain has just one count. Its antigen is currently unknown. This sample stems from a study of T cell responses to AZD1222 COVID-19 vaccine. Study-level results: Clonal diversity was possibly underestimated; the donors were predominantly white British and more often female.

CDR1 MNHEY and CDR2 SMNVEV come from the germline V gene (reference sequence). V was trimmed by 3 bases and J by 5 bases, leaving 13 bases between them. CDR3 length: 14 amino acids. Generated by immunoSEQ multiplex PCR, the TCRdb table keeps only in-frame clones and is missing some. The sample gives approximately 190,000 clones, 85% to 95% of which show up once; 1% to 1.5% is in the top ten. The specimen comprised peripheral blood, sampled on day 0 of AZD1222 vaccination. The sequence was obtained from an adult in good health. J is TRBJ1-1 and V is TRBV27; no firm D call. The CDR3 DNA sequence: TGTGCCAGCAGTTTCAAGATCATCGGGACTGAAGCTTTCTTT. This translates into CASSFKIIGTEAFF.